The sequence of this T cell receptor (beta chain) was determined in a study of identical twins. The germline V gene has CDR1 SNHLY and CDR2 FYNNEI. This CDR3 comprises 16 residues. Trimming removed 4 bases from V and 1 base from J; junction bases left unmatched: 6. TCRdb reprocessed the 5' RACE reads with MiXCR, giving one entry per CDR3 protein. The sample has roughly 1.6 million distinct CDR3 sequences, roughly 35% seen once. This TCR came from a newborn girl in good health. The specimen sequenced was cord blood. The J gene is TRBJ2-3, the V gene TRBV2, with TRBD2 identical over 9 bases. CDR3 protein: CASSVTRTSGTDTQYF. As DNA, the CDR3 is TGTGCCAGCAGTGTTACTAGGACTAGCGGCACAGATACGCAGTATTTT.